One sample yielded the 9 T cell receptor beta chains listed below, sequenced in a study of early T cells in non-severe SARS-CoV-2 infection. A single record per CDR3 protein comes from TCRdb applying MiXCR to the 5' RACE reads. The sample records 95,000 to 110,000 distinct CDR3 sequences, around 10% being singletons. The material sequenced was whole blood. The receptors originated from an adult who was a healthcare worker with PCR-confirmed SARS-CoV-2 infection or an uninfected control (not recorded which).

This clonotype was counted at least ten times. The chain has TRBV7-9 and TRBJ2-1; possibly TRBD2 for D (6 bases). This CDR3 contains 16 residues. Germline V gene data show CDR1 as SEHNR and CDR2 as FQNEAQ (reference sequence). V was clipped by 4 bases and J by 0 bases, with 13 bases between them. CDR3 DNA sequence: TGTGCCAGCAGCTCAGAGACTAGTTCCTCCTACAATGAGCAGTTCTTC. As protein: CASSSETSSSYNEQFF.

J is TRBJ2-3 and V is TRBV29-1; 7 bases are shared with TRBD1. Germline values: CDR1 SQVTM, CDR2 ANQGSEA. This CDR3 contains 14 residues. V lost 4 bases to trimming and J lost 5 bases; unmatched junction nucleotides: 9. The CDR3 DNA is TGCAGCGTTGTCGACAGGGATGGTAGAGATACGCAGTATTTT. This translates into CSVVDRDGRDTQYF.

The J gene is TRBJ1-5, the V gene TRBV30; no definite D call. CDR3 length: 13 residues. The V end was cut by 3 bases, the J end by 7 bases, with 13 bases between. In germline, CDR1 is GTSNPN, CDR2 SVGIG (reference sequence). The CDR3 loop is CAWSVKREQPQHF. In nucleotides, the CDR3 is TGTGCCTGGAGCGTAAAGAGGGAGCAGCCCCAGCATTTT.

This clonotype was found a few times. The rearrangement links TRBV7-9 to TRBJ1-1; D not resolved. V gave up 1 base and J gave up 7 bases, with 10 bases separating them. The germline CDR1 and CDR2 sequences are SEHNR and FQNEAQ (reference sequence). The CDR3 runs 13 residues. The DNA of the CDR3 is TGTGCCAGCAGCTTAGATAGCGGCAGTGAAGCTTTCTTT. It is translated as CASSLDSGSEAFF.

This sequence joins TRBV5-1 and TRBJ2-1; a weak D match, TRBD2 (6 bases). Trimming took off 3 bases at V and 4 bases at J, with 14 bases between the two ends. The CDR3 has 15 amino acids. CDR1 is SGHRS and CDR2 is YFSETQ in the germline V gene. DNA for the CDR3: TGCGCCAGCAGCTCCAGCGGGCAGTTTTACAATGAGCAGTTCTTC. This codes for CASSSSGQFYNEQFF.

This clonotype has only a few counts. The rearrangement uses TRBV27 and TRBJ1-2, with D perhaps TRBD1 (5 bases). Germline V gene data show CDR1 as MNHEY and CDR2 as SMNVEV (reference sequence). The V and J ends lost 3 bases and 4 bases respectively, with 12 bases between them. The CDR3 consists of 14 residues. CDR3 loop: CASSLSGAVYGYTF. DNA of the CDR3: TGTGCCAGCAGTTTGTCCGGGGCGGTCTATGGCTACACCTTC.

This clonotype was observed many times. This chain connects TRBV2 to TRBJ1-1; D not resolved. Germline CDR1 reads SNHLY; CDR2 reads FYNNEI. Trimming took off 6 bases at V and 3 bases at J, with 8 bases between the two ends. The CDR3 is 12 amino acids. DNA of the CDR3: TGTGCCAGCAGGCCCGGGGACACTGAAGCTTTCTTT. Translated, it gives CASRPGDTEAFF.

This clonotype was seen many times. The chain has TRBV7-9 and TRBJ1-6; 7 nucleotides align to TRBD1. The CDR3 contains 12 residues. With 10 bases clipped from V and 9 bases from J, the junction kept 6 bases outside the gene matches. Germline V gene lookup returns CDR1 SEHNR and CDR2 FQNEAQ (reference sequence). For the CDR3, the DNA is TGTGCCACAGACAGGGATGGTTCACCCCTCCACTTT. Its protein is CATDRDGSPLHF.

This clonotype came up many times. V usage is TRBV5-1 and J usage is TRBJ2-4, with TRBD1 as a possible D gene (5 bases). V shed 1 base and J shed 8 bases, with 10 bases lying between them. CDR1 is SGHRS and CDR2 is YFSETQ in the germline V gene. The CDR3 spans 13 residues. The CDR3 here is CASSLSRVDIQYF. Written as DNA, the CDR3 is TGCGCCAGCAGCTTGTCCAGGGTGGACATTCAGTACTTC.